A single sample is the source of the 22 T cell receptor beta chains below, sequenced in a study of cytomegalovirus exposure and HLA in healthy donors. The PCR employed 60 Vbeta primers together with 13 Jbeta primers. This table comes from immunoSEQ multiplex PCR, and its TCRdb copy is limited to in-frame clones, with some not included. This table holds about 250,000 clones, around 84% found once. The sample comprised PBMCs. These TCRs come from a girl aged 2-9 years in good health and CMV-seronegative.

This sequence joins TRBV28 and TRBJ2-1, with a possible D match to TRBD1 (6 bases). Germline CDR1 MDHEN, CDR2 SYDVKM. V lost 5 bases, J lost 7 bases, and 18 bases lay in between. The CDR3 covers 15 residues. The CDR3 region is CASSRTGYIGNEQFF. CDR3 DNA sequence: TGTGCCAGCAGTAGAACAGGGTATATTGGTAATGAGCAGTTCTTC.

On this clone: Other DNA sequences from this sample encode an identical CDR3 as well. V is TRBV6-5 and J is TRBJ1-2; TRBD1 matches at 9 bases. J lost 4 bases, V lost 6 bases, and 3 bases had no gene match. This CDR3 has 13 amino acids. Germline lookup yields CDR1 MNHEY and CDR2 SVGAGI. CDR3 in amino acids: CASSPDRGYGYTF. The CDR3 nucleotides are TGTGCCAGCAGCCCGGACAGGGGCTATGGCTACACCTTC.

The V call is TRBV4-1, the J call TRBJ2-3, with D unresolved. The V gene lost 0 bases and the J gene lost 2 bases, with 6 bases spanning the gap. This CDR3 is built from 14 residues. CDR1 and CDR2 (germline): MGHRA, YSYEKL. The CDR3 DNA reads TGCGCCAGCAGCCAAGATAAATACACAGATACGCAGTATTTT. Its translation: CASSQDKYTDTQYF.

The chain carries TRBV5-5 and TRBJ1-1; D unclear. CDR1 and CDR2 (germline): SGHKS, YYEKEE (reference sequence). V was pared by 4 bases and J by 4 bases, with 5 bases between. This CDR3 contains 11 residues. CDR3: CASSLSTEAFF. The CDR3 DNA sequence: TGTGCCAGCAGCCTATCCACTGAAGCTTTCTTT.

The CDR3 here is CAFTGRRGNEQYF. The CDR3 nucleotides read TGCGCCTTTACCGGGCGTAGGGGCAACGAGCAGTACTTC. The J gene is TRBJ2-7, the V gene TRBV5-1, with D maybe TRBD1 (5 bases). The V end lost 10 bases, the J end lost 5 bases, and 19 bases lay between the germline ends. The CDR3 has 13 residues. Germline CDR1 reads SGHRS; CDR2 reads YFSETQ.

This clone was seen a single time. The rearrangement joins TRBV5-5 to TRBJ1-1; D possibly corresponds to TRBD1 (6 bases). Germline loops: CDR1 SGHKS, CDR2 YYEKEE (reference sequence). The germline V and J ends were trimmed by 0 bases and 8 bases, with 14 bases remaining between them. The CDR3 loop spans 14 amino acids. DNA for the CDR3: TGTGCCAGCAGCTTGGGAGGACAGAGCAGGGAAGCTTTCTTT. Its translation: CASSLGGQSREAFF.

The chain joins TRBV6-1 to TRBJ2-3; maybe TRBD1 (5 bases). This CDR3 comprises 15 residues. Deletions cut 7 bases from V and 6 bases from J, with 20 bases between. Per germline, CDR1 MNHNS and CDR2 SASEGT. The CDR3 DNA sequence: TGTGCCAGCAACCTTAGGGGTTACAATGGGGATACGCAGTATTTT. Amino acid sequence: CASNLRGYNGDTQYF.

The gene calls are TRBV5-1 and TRBJ2-7; possibly TRBD2 for D (5 bases). CDR3 size: 15 residues. CDR1 and CDR2 from the germline V gene are SGHRS and YFSETQ. Trimming took 1 base from V and 0 from J, leaving 11 bases between them. CDR3 region: CASSLIPAGSYEQYF. The CDR3 coding sequence is TGCGCCAGCAGCTTGATTCCGGCGGGCTCCTACGAGCAGTACTTC.

This clone was counted a single time. The V call is TRBV11-2, the J call TRBJ1-6, with no clear D. V was clipped by 1 base and J by 10 bases, with 14 bases between them. Looked up from germline, CDR1 is SGHAT and CDR2 is FQNNGV. The CDR3 extends over 15 amino acids. CDR3 sequence (DNA): TGTGCCAGCAGCTTAGTCGGCAGGTTAACGTCACCCCTCCACTTT. It codes for CASSLVGRLTSPLHF. The full variable domain, with the rest looked up from reference TRBV11-2 and TRBJ1-6, is EAGVAQSPRYKIIEKRQSVAFWCNPISGHATLYWYQQILGQGPKLLIQFQNNGVVDDSQLPKDRFSAERLKGVDSTLKIQPAKLEDSAVYLCASSLVGRLTSPLHFGNGTRLTVT.

The V gene is TRBV12-5, the J gene TRBJ2-3; possible D gene TRBD1, 5 bases. Between the trimmed V and J ends, which lost 2 bases and 0 bases, there was a span of 15 bases. Germline CDR1 is LGHNT and CDR2 is FRNRAP. The CDR3 consists of 17 residues. This chain's CDR3 is CASGLQWTPQSTDTQYF. In DNA, the CDR3 is TGTGCTAGTGGTTTGCAGTGGACACCCCAAAGCACAGATACGCAGTATTTT.

The chain carries TRBV19 and TRBJ1-2; 11 bases match TRBD1. V lost 6 bases, J lost 2 bases, and 5 bases stayed unmatched. CDR1 and CDR2 (germline): LNHDA, SQIVND (reference sequence). The CDR3 loop spans 15 amino acids. The CDR3 region has the DNA TGTGCCAGTAGGAGGACAGGGGGCACGAACTATGGCTACACCTTC. It encodes CASRRTGGTNYGYTF.

The J gene is TRBJ2-5, the V gene TRBV5-1, with 7 bases that match TRBD2. V lost 5 bases to trimming and J lost 1 base; unmatched junction nucleotides: 11. The germline gives CDR1 SGHRS, CDR2 YFSETQ. The CDR3 is 16 residues long. CDR3 loop: CASRQLERGIQETQYF. The CDR3 bases are TGCGCCAGCAGACAATTAGAGCGGGGCATCCAAGAGACCCAGTACTTC.

The V call is TRBV7-8, the J call TRBJ2-7; TRBD1 agrees at 9 bases. CDR3 length: 15 residues. The junction had 10 bases not matched to a gene; V was cut back by 5 bases and J by 5 bases. Germline CDR1 is SGHVS and CDR2 is FQNEAQ. The CDR3, as DNA: TGTGCCAGCAGCGTTCCCGGGACAGGGACGAACGAGCAGTACTTC. The encoded protein is CASSVPGTGTNEQYF.

The rearrangement joins TRBV2 to TRBJ2-1, with D possibly matching TRBD2 (5 bases). The germline V and J ends were trimmed by 6 bases and 0 bases, with 12 bases remaining between them. The CDR3 is 15 amino acids. Germline V gene data show CDR1 as SNHLY and CDR2 as FYNNEI. In nucleotides, the CDR3 is TGTGCCAGCAGCCCCGAGGGCAGCTCCTACAATGAGCAGTTCTTC. It is translated as CASSPEGSSYNEQFF.

The CDR3 DNA reads as TGTGCCAGCAGCCAATGGAAGGGGACTAGCGGAGATACGCAGTATTTT. This gives the protein CASSQWKGTSGDTQYF. The rearrangement joins TRBV14 to TRBJ2-3, with 11 bases identical to TRBD2. This CDR3 has 16 amino acids. Germline lookup yields CDR1 SGHDN and CDR2 FVKESK. Losses at the gene ends were 2 bases for V and 5 bases for J; bases not matched to a gene: 6.

The chain joins TRBV28 to TRBJ1-5; possible D gene TRBD1, 5 bases. Germline CDR1 and CDR2: MDHEN and SYDVKM. Deletions cut 4 bases from V and 0 bases from J, with 13 bases between. The CDR3 spans 16 residues. CDR3 DNA: TGTGCCAGCAGTTCAAGACAGACCTATAGCAATCAGCCCCAGCATTTT. Translation gives CASSSRQTYSNQPQHF.

V and J are TRBV27 and TRBJ2-7; D may be TRBD2 (5 bases). V shed 3 bases and J shed 4 bases, with 16 bases lying between them. The CDR3 contains 15 residues. Germline CDR1 MNHEY, CDR2 SMNVEV (reference sequence). The CDR3 nucleotides are TGTGCCAGCAGTTTCCGGGGTGCCCCGGGGTACGAGCAGTACTTC. The encoded protein is CASSFRGAPGYEQYF.

This sequence joins TRBV23-1 and TRBJ2-3; 12 nucleotides align to TRBD2. TRBV23-1 is an ORF, and what it does is uncertain. V was clipped by 11 bases and J by 5 bases; unmatched bases: 5. The CDR3 runs to 13 residues. The CDR3 sequence: CAPSGRAVDTQYF. The CDR3, as DNA: TGCGCCCCTAGCGGGAGGGCCGTAGATACGCAGTATTTT.

V is TRBV2 and J is TRBJ2-2; D is ambiguous. V was cut by 3 bases and J by 6 bases, with 5 bases left in between. This CDR3 contains 12 residues. Germline V gene lookup returns CDR1 SNHLY and CDR2 FYNNEI. The CDR3 nucleotides read TGTGCCAGCAGTGACGTGTCCGGGGAGCTGTTTTTT. It translates to CASSDVSGELFF.

This clone was seen a single time. This chain links TRBV5-8 with TRBJ2-5, with D maybe TRBD1 (6 bases). The germline V and J ends were trimmed by 5 bases and 2 bases, with 19 bases remaining between them. Per germline, CDR1 SGHTS and CDR2 YDEGEE. There are 16 residues in the CDR3. For the CDR3, the DNA is TGTGCCAGCAGTTACGCCACCGGGGACACACAAGAGACCCAGTACTTC. It translates to CASSYATGDTQETQYF.

This sequence joins TRBV27 and TRBJ1-5; the D gene is possibly TRBD1 (6 bases). The CDR3 runs 13 residues. V was clipped by 5 bases and J by 5 bases, with 10 bases between them. Germline CDR1 and CDR2: MNHEY and SMNVEV (reference sequence). This chain's CDR3 is CASSGTGHQPQHF. The CDR3 bases are TGTGCCAGCAGTGGCACAGGGCATCAGCCCCAGCATTTT.

Concerning this clone: The junction and the germline gene differ at one end; a read error may be behind it. At the DNA level, this CDR3 is encoded by other sequences in the same sample as well. The rearrangement uses TRBV6-1 and TRBJ2-5; 13 bases map to TRBD2. Germline V gives CDR1 MNHNS, CDR2 SASEGT. The CDR3 extends over 17 amino acids. This CDR3 is CASSATGTSGVGETQYF. CDR3 coding DNA: TGTGCCAGCAGTGCCACCGGGACTAGCGGGGTCGGGGAGACTCAGTACTTC.